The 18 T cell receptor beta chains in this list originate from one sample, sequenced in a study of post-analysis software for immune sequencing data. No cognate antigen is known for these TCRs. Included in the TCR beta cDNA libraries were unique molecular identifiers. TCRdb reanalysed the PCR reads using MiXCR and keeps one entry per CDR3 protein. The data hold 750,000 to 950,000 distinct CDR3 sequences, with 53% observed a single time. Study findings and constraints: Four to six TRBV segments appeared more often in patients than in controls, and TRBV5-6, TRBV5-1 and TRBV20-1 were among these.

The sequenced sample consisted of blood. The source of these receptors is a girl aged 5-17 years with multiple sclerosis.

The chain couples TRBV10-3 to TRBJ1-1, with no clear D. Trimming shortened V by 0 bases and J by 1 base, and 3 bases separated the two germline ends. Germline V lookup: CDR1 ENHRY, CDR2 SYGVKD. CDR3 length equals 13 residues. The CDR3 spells CAISESSNTEAFF. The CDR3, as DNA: TGTGCCATCAGTGAGTCTTCGAACACTGAAGCTTTCTTT.

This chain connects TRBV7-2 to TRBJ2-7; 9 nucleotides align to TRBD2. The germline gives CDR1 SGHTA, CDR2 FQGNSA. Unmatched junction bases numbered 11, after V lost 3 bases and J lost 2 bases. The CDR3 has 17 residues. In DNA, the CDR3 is TGTGCCAGCAGCTTCGGACTAGCGATTGCCCTCCCCTACGAGCAGTACTTC. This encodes CASSFGLAIALPYEQYF. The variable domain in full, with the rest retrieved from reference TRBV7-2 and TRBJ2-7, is GAGVSQSPSNKVTEKGKDVELRCDPISGHTALYWYRQSLGQGLEFLIYFQGNSAPDKSGLPSDRFSAERTGGSVSTLTIQRTQQEDSAVYLCASSFGLAIALPYEQYFGPGTRLTVT.

CDR3 sequence reads: CASSLAGQVTSYEQYF. The CDR3 nucleotides are TGTGCCAGCAGCTTAGCGGGACAGGTTACCTCCTACGAGCAGTACTTC. The chain uses TRBV11-2 and TRBJ2-7, with 8 bases aligning to TRBD1. J lost 0 bases, V lost 1 base, and 5 bases had no gene match. The CDR3 sequence is 16 residues long. Germline lookup yields CDR1 SGHAT and CDR2 FQNNGV.

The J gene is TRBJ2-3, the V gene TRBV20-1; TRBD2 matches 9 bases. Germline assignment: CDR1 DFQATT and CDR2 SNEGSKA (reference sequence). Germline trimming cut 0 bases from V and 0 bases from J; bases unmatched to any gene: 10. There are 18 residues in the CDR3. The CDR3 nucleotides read TGCAGTGCTAGAGATTGGGGTGTAGCGGGGGCTAGCACAGATACGCAGTATTTT. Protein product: CSARDWGVAGASTDTQYF.

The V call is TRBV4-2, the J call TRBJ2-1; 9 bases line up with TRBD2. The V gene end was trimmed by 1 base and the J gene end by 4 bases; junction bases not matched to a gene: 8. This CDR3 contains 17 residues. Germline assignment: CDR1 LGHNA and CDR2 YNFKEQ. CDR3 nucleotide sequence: TGTGCCAGCAGCCAAGGGGACTTAGCGGGGGTGTACAATGAGCAGTTCTTC. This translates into CASSQGDLAGVYNEQFF.

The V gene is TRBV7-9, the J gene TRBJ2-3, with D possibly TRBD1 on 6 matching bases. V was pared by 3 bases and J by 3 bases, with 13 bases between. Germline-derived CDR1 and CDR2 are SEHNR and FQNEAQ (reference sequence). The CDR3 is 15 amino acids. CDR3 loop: CASSFTTGETDTQYF. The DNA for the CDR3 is TGTGCCAGCAGCTTCACGACAGGCGAAACAGATACGCAGTATTTT.

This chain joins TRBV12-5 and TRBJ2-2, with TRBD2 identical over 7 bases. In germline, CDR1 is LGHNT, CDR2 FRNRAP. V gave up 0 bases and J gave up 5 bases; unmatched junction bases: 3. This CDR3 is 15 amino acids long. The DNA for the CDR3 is TGTGCTAGTGGTTTGGTACGGGGAGGGACCGGGGAGCTGTTTTTT. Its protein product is CASGLVRGGTGELFF. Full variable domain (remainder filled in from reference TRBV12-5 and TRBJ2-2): DARVTQTPRHKVTEMGQEVTMRCQPILGHNTVFWYRQTMMQGLELLAYFRNRAPLDDSGMPKDRFSAEMPDATLATLKIQPSEPRDSAVYFCASGLVRGGTGELFFGEGSRLTVL.

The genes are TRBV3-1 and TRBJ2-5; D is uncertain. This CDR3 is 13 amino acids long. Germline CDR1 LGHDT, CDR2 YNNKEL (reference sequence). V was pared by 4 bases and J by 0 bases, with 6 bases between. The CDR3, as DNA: TGTGCCAGCAGCCCCTTGTACCAAGAGACCCAGTACTTC. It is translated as CASSPLYQETQYF.

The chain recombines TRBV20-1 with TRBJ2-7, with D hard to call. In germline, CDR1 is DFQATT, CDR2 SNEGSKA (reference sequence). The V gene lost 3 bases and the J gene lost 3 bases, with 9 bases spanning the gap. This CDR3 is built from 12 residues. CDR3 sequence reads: CSARGAIYEQYF. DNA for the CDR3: TGCAGTGCTAGGGGCGCGATCTACGAGCAGTACTTC.

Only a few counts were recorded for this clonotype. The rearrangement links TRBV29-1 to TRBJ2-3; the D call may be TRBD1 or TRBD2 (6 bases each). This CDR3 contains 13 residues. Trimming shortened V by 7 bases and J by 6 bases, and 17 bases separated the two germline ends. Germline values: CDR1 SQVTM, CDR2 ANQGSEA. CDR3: CSAQGRGRDTQYF. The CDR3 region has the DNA TGCAGCGCCCAAGGACGGGGGCGGGATACGCAGTATTTT.

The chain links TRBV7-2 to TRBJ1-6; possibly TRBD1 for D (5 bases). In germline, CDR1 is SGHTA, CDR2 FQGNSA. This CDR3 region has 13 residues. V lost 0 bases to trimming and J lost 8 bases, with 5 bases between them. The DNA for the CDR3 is TGTGCCAGCAGCTTAGCCAGGGATTCACCCCTCCACTTT. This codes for CASSLARDSPLHF.

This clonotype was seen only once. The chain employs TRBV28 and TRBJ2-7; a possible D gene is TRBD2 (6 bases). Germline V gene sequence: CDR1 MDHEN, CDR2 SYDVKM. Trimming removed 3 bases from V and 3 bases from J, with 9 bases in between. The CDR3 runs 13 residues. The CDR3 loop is CASSFGLLYEQYF. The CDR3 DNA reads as TGTGCCAGCAGTTTTGGACTACTCTACGAGCAGTACTTC.

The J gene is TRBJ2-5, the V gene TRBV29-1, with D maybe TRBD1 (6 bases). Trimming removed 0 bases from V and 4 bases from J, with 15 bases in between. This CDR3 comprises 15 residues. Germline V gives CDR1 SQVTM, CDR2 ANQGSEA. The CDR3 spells CSVEEQPQGGETQYF. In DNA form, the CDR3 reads TGCAGCGTTGAAGAACAGCCCCAAGGGGGAGAGACCCAGTACTTC.

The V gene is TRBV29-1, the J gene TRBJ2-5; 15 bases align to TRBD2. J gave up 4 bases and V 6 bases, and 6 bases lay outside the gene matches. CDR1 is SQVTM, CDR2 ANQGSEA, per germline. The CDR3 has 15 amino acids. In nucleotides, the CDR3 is TGCAGCGTAGATGGACTAGCGGGAGGGCGAGAGACCCAGTACTTC. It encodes CSVDGLAGGRETQYF.

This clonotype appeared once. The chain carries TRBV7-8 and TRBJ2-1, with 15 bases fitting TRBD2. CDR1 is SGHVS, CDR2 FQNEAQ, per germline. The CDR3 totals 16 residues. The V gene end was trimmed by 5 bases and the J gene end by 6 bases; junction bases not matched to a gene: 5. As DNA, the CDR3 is TGTGCCAGCAGCATGTGGACTAGCGGGAGGGGCAATGAGCAGTTCTTC. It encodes CASSMWTSGRGNEQFF.

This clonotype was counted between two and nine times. CDR3 sequence: CASSPGLTSYEQYF. In DNA form, the CDR3 reads TGCGCCAGCAGCCCGGGACTTACCTCCTACGAGCAGTACTTC. The chain recombines TRBV5-1 with TRBJ2-7, with D perhaps TRBD2 (6 bases). The CDR3 runs 14 residues. Trimming took off 4 bases at V and 0 bases at J, with 11 bases between the two ends. Per the germline V gene, CDR1 is SGHRS and CDR2 is YFSETQ.

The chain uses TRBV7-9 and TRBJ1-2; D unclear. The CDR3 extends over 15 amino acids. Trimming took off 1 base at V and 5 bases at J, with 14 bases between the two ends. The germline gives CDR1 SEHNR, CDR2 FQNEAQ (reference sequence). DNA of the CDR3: TGTGCCAGCAGCTTAGTGTCTGGACTTCCTTATGGCTACACCTTC. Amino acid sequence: CASSLVSGLPYGYTF.

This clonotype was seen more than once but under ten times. DNA of the CDR3: TGTGCCATCGGGAGGGGATCCGAAGAGACCCAGTACTTC. Its translation is CAIGRGSEETQYF. V is TRBV10-3 and J is TRBJ2-5; 7 bases fit TRBD2. V shed 8 bases, J shed 3 bases, and the junction held 6 bases outside the gene matches. Germline assignment: CDR1 ENHRY and CDR2 SYGVKD. The CDR3 has 13 residues.